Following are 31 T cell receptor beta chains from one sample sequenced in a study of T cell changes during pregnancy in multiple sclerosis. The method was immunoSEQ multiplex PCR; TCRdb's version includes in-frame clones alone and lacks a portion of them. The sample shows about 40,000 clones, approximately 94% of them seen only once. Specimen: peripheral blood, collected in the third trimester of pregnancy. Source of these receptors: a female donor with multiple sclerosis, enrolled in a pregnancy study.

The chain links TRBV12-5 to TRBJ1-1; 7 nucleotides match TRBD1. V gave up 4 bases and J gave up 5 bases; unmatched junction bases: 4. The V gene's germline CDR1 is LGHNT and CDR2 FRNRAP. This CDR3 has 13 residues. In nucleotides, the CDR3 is TGTGCTAGTGGTTGGGGGACAGTGACTGAAGCTTTCTTT. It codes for CASGWGTVTEAFF.

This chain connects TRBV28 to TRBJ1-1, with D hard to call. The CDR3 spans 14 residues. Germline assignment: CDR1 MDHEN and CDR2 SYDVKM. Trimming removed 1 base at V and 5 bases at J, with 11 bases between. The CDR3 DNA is TGTGCCAGCAGTTTATCACGGGGTGGGACTGAAGCTTTCTTT. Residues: CASSLSRGGTEAFF.

This chain's CDR3 is CASQSGGSSGYTF. The DNA of the CDR3 is TGCGCCAGCCAGTCTGGGGGGTCGTCTGGCTACACCTTC. The chain has TRBV5-1 and TRBJ1-2; TRBD1 is a possible D gene (5 bases). The CDR3 spans 13 residues. Trimming left V 7 bases short and J 7 bases short, with 17 bases between. Germline CDR1 and CDR2: SGHRS and YFSETQ.

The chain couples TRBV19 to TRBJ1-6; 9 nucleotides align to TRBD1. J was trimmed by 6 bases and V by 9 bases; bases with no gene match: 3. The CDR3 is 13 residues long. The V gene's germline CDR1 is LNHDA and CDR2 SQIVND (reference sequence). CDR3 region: CASPDRGNSPLHF. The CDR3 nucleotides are TGTGCCAGCCCGGACAGGGGTAATTCACCCCTCCACTTT.

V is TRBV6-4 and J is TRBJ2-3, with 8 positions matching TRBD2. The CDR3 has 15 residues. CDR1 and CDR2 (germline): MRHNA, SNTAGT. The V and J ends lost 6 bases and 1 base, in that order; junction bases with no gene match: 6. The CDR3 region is CASRGTSGGTDTQYF. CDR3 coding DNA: TGTGCCAGCAGGGGTACTAGCGGTGGCACAGATACGCAGTATTTT.

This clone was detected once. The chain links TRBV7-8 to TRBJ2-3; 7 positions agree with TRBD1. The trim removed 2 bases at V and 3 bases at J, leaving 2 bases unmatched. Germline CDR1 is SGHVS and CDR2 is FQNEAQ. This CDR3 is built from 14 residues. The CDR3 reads CASSLRGQTDTQYF. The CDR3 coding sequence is TGTGCCAGCAGCTTAAGGGGGCAGACAGATACGCAGTATTTT.

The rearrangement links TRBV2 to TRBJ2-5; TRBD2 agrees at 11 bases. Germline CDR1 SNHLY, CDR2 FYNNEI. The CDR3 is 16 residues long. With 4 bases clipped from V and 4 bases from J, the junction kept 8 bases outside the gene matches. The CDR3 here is CASSGRLAGGGETQYF. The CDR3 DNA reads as TGTGCCAGCAGTGGAAGGCTAGCGGGGGGAGGAGAGACCCAGTACTTC.

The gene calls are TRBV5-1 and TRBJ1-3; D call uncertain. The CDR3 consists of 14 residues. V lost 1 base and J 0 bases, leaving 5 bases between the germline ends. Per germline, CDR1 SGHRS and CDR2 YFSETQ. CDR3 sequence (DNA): TGCGCCAGCAGCTTGTCAAACTCTGGAAACACCATATATTTT. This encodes CASSLSNSGNTIYF. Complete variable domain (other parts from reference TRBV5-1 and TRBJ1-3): KAGVTQTPRYLIKTRGQQVTLSCSPISGHRSVSWYQQTPGQGLQFLFEYFSETQRNKGNFPGRFSGRQFSNSRSEMNVSTLELGDSALYLCASSLSNSGNTIYFGEGSWLTVV.

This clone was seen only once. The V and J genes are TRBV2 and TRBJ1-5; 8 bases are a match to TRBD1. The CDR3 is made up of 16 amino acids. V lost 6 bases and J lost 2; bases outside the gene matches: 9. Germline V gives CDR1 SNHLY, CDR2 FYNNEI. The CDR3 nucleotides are TGTGCCAGCAGGCAGACAGGGGATCTTCGCAATCAGCCCCAGCATTTT. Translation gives CASRQTGDLRNQPQHF.

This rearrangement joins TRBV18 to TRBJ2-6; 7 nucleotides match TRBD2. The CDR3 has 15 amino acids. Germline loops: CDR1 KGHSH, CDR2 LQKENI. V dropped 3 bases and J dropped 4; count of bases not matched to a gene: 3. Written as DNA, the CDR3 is TGTGCCAGCTCACCGAGGGAGGGAGGGGCCAACGTCCTGACTTTC. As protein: CASSPREGGANVLTF.

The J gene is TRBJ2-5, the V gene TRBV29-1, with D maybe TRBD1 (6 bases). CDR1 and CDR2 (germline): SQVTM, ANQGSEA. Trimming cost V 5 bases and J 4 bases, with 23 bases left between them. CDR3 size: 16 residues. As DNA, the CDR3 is TGCAGCGTTCCAGGTTCGTCAGGGTGGGGGCCAGAGACCCAGTACTTC. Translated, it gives CSVPGSSGWGPETQYF. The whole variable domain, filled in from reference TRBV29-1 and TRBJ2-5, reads SAVISQKPSRDICQRGTSLTIQCQVDSQVTMMFWYRQQPGQSLTLIATANQGSEATYESGFVIDKFPISRPNLTFSTLTVSNMSPEDSSIYLCSVPGSSGWGPETQYFGPGTRLLVL.

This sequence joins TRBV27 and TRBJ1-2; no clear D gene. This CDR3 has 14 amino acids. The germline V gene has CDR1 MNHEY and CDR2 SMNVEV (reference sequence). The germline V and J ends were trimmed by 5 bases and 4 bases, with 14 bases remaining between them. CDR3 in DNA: TGTGCCAGCAGTCAGTCTACGGGAACCTATGGCTACACCTTC. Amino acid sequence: CASSQSTGTYGYTF.

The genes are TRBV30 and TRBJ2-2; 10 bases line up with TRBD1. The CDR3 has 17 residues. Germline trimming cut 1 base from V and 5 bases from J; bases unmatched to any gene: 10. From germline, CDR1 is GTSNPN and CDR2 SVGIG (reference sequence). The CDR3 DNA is TGTGCCTGGAGTGCCGGACTGCCGGGACAGGGGACCGGGGAGCTGTTTTTT. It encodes CAWSAGLPGQGTGELFF.

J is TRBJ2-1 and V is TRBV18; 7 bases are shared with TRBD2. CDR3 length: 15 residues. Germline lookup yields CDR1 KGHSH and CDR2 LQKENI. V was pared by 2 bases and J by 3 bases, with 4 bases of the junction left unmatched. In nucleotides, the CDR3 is TGTGCCAGCTCACCAGAACTAGCGCACTACAATGAGCAGTTCTTC. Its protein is CASSPELAHYNEQFF.

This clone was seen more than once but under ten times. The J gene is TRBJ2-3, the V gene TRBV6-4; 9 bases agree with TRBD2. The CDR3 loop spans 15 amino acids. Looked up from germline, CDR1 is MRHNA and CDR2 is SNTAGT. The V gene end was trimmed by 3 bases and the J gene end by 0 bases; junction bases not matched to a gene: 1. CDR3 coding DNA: TGTGCCAGCAGTGATCTAGCGGGGAGCACAGATACGCAGTATTTT. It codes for CASSDLAGSTDTQYF.

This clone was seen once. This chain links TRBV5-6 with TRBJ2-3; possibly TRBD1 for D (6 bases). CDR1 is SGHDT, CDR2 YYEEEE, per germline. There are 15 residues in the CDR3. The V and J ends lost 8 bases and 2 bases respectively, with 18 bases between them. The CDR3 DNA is TGTGCCAGGGAGACGGACAGAGCCGACACAGATACGCAGTATTTT. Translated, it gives CARETDRADTDTQYF.

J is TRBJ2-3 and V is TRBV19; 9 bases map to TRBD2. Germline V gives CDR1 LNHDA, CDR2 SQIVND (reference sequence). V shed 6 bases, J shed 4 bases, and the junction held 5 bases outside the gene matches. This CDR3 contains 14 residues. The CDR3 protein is CASRLSGSADTQYF. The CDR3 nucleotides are TGTGCCAGTAGACTTAGCGGGAGCGCAGATACGCAGTATTTT.

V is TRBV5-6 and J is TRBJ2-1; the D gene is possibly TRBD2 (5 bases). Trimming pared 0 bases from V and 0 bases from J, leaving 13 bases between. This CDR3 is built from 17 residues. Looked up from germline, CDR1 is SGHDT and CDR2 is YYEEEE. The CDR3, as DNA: TGTGCCAGCAGCTTGGCGATAGCGCCGAGCTCCTACAATGAGCAGTTCTTC. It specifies CASSLAIAPSSYNEQFF.

CDR3 residues: CASSLLQGLGGYTF. The CDR3 coding sequence is TGTGCCAGCAGCTTGCTCCAGGGATTGGGTGGCTACACCTTC. The chain uses TRBV5-6 and TRBJ1-2, with a possible D match to TRBD1 (5 bases). Germline-derived CDR1 and CDR2 are SGHDT and YYEEEE. The length of the CDR3 is 14 residues. V was trimmed by 1 base and J by 7 bases, leaving 14 bases between them.

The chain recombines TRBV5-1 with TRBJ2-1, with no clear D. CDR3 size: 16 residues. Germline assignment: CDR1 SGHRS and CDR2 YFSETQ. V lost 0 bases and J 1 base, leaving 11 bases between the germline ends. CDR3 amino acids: CASSLAKGVSYNEQFF. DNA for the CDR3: TGCGCCAGCAGCTTGGCCAAAGGAGTTTCCTACAATGAGCAGTTCTTC.

CDR3 DNA: TGTGCCACCAGCAGAGATCCCGGGGTGAACTATGGCTACACCTTC. Translation: CATSRDPGVNYGYTF. V is TRBV15 and J is TRBJ1-2; no clear D gene. V lost 0 bases, J lost 2 bases, and 10 bases lay in between. Germline V lookup: CDR1 LNHNV, CDR2 YYDKDF (reference sequence). This CDR3 contains 15 residues.

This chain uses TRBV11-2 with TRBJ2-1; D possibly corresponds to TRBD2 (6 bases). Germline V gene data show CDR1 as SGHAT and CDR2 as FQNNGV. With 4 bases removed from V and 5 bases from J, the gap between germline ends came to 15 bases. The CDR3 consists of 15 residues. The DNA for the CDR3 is TGTGCCAGCAGCTGGGGCGGGACTTGGCACAATGAGCAGTTCTTC. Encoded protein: CASSWGGTWHNEQFF.

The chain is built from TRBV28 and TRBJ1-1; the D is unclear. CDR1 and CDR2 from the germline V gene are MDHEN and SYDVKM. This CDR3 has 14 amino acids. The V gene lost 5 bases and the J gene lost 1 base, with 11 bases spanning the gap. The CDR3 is CASSEDGWNTEAFF. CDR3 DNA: TGTGCCAGCAGTGAAGACGGGTGGAACACTGAAGCTTTCTTT.

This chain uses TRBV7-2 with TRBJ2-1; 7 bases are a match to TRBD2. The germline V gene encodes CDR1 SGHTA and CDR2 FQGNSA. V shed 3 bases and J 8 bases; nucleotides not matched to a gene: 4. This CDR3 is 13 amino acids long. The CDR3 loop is CASSFGGLDEQFF. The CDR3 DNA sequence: TGTGCCAGCAGCTTCGGGGGGTTGGATGAGCAGTTCTTC.

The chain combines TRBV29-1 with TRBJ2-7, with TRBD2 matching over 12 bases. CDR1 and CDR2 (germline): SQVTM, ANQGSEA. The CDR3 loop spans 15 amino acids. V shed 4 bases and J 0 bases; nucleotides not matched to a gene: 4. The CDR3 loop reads CSVVLAGGFSYEQYF. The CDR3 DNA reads TGCAGCGTTGTACTAGCGGGAGGATTCTCCTACGAGCAGTACTTC.

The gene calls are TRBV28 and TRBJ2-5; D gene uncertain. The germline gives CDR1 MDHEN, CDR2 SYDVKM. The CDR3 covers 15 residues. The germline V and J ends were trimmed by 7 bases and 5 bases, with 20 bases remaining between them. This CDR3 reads CASKSARVIAETQYF. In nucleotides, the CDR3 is TGTGCCAGCAAGTCGGCTCGGGTGATTGCGGAGACCCAGTACTTC.

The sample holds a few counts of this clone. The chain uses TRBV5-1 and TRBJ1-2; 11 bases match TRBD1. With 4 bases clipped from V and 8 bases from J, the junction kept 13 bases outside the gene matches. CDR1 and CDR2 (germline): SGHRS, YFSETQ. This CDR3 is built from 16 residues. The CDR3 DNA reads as TGCGCCAGCAGCAGGGAGGACAGGGGGCCCGGGGCGGGCTACACCTTC. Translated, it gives CASSREDRGPGAGYTF.

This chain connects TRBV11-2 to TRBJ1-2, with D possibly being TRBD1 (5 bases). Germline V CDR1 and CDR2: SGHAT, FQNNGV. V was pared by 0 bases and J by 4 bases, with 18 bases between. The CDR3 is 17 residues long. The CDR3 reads CASSLEAGRSAFYGYTF. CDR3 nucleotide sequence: TGTGCCAGCAGCTTAGAGGCAGGGAGGAGCGCTTTCTATGGCTACACCTTC.

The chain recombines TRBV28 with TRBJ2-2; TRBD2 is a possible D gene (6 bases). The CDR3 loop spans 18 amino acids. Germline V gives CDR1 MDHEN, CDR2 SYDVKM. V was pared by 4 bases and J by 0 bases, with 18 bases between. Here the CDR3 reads CASSSASSGTPNTGELFF. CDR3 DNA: TGTGCCAGCAGTTCCGCGAGTAGCGGAACTCCGAACACCGGGGAGCTGTTTTTT.

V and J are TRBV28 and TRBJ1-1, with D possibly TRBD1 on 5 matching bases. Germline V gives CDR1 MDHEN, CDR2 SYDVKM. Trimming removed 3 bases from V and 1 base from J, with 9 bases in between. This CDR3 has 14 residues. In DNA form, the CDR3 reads TGTGCCAGCAGTTTGGGGCACCAGAACACTGAAGCTTTCTTT. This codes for CASSLGHQNTEAFF.

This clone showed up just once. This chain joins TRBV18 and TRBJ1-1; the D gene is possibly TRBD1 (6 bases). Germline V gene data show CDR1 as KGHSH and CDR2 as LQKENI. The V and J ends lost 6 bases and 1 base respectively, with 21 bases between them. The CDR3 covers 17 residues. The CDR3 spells CASSNLAGQIGNTEAFF. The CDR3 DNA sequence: TGTGCCAGCTCTAACCTAGCCGGACAGATAGGGAACACTGAAGCTTTCTTT.